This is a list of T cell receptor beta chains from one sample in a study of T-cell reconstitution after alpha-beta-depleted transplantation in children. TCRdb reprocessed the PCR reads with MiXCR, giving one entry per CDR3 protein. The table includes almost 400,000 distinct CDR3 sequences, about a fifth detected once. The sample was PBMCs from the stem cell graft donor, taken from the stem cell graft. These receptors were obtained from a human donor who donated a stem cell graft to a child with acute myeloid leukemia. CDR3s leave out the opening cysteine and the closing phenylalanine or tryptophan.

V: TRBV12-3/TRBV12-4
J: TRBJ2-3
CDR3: ASSLTFSTDTQY

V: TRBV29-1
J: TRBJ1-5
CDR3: SVGGGGQEPQH

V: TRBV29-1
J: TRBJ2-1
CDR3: SGRTGGNYNEQF

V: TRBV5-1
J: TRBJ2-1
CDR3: ASSPGTVDNEQF

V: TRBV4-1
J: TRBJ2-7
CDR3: ASSFWKGEQY

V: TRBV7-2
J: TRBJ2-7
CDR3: ASSLVSSGRPLEQY

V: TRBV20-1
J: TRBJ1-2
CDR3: SASDLRDSGEYGYT

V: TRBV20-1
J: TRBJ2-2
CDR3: SAAGRKGSNTGELF

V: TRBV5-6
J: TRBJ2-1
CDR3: ASSQILGQGYNEQF

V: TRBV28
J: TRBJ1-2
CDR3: ASSIGVVYGYT

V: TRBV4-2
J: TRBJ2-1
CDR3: ASSQDTAGGDEQF

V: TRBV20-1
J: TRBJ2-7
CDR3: SARDRGPYEQY

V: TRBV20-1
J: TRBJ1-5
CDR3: SAETTVNQPQH

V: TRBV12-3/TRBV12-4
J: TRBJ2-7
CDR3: ASSLGGVTEQY

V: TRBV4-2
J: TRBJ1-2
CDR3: ASSQSDGTSYGYT

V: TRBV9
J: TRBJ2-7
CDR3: ASGAGGNEQY

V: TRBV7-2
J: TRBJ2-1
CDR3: ASSLYSGGGTHNEQF

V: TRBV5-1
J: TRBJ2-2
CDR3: ASSLMGPNTGELF

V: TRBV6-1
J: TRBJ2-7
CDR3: ASSPSGTGNYEQY

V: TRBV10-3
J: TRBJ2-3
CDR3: AISGLAGGTDTQY

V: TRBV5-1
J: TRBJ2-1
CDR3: ASSLRDRDLNEQF

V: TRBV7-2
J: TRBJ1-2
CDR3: ASSGNLGAGYT

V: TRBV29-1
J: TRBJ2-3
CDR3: SVEARAFSDTQY

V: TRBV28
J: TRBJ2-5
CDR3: ASSSAGLASETQY

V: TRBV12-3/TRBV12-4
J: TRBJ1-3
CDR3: ASSLRRVGNTIY

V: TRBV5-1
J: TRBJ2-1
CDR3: ASRYPASGSPNEQF

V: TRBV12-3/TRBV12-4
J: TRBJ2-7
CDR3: ASSDTGDDEQY

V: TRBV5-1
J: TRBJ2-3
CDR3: ASSPIGQGETQY

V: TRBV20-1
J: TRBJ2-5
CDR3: SARKAGGWETQY

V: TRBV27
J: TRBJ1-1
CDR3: ASSLKAGGPWTEAF

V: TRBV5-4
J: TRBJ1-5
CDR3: ASSFGAGGQPQH

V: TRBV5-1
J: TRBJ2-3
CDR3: ASSYDGSADTQY

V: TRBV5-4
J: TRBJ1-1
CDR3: ASSPPGHLNTEAF

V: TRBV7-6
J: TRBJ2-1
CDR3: ASSASSAPRNEQF

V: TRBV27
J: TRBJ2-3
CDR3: ASRRLAGAWDTQY

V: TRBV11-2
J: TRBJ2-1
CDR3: ASSEWLDSSYNEQF

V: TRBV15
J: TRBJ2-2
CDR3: ATSREAPPNTGELF

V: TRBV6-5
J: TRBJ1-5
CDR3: ASSYCAGPCPQH

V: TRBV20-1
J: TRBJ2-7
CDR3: SARAGQGAREEQY

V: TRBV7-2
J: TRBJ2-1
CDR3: ASSPDRGGYNEQF

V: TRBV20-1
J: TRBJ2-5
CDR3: SLRRSVKETQY

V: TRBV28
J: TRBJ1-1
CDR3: ASDTTGDTEAF

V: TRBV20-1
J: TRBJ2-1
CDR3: SAVPIAGANNEQF

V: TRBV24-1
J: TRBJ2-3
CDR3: ATSEGAGSTDTQY

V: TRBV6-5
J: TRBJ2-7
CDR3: ASSYSRLSDEQY

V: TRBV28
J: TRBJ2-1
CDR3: ASSALRGRYNEQF

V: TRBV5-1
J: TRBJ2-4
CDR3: ASSLVGRLDIQY

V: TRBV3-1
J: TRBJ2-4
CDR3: ASSPSPSKNIQY